A single sample is the source of the 24 T cell receptor beta chains below, sequenced in a study of identical twins. TCRdb fed the 5' RACE reads into MiXCR, producing one record per CDR3 protein. The sample has over 600,000 distinct CDR3 sequences, about 20% seen once; the top ten hold about 4.5%. This sample also belongs to another study, concerning T cells expressing NK-cell markers.

What was sequenced was PBMCs. The source of these receptors is a woman aged 18-29 years in good health.

This clonotype occurred a few times. For the CDR3, the DNA is TGTGCCACCAGCAGAGAAAACGGACGAGGGGAGACCCAGTACTTC. The encoded protein is CATSRENGRGETQYF. The chain couples TRBV15 to TRBJ2-5, with D tentatively TRBD2 (5 bases). V lost 0 bases, J lost 5 bases, and 13 bases lay in between. The CDR3 length is 15 residues. Germline loops: CDR1 LNHNV, CDR2 YYDKDF (reference sequence).

This clonotype showed up just a few times. The rearrangement links TRBV12-3 or TRBV12-4 to TRBJ1-6; D is perhaps TRBD1 (5 bases). This CDR3 has 16 amino acids. V lost 4 bases to trimming and J lost 8 bases, with 18 bases between them. CDR3 loop: CASSWATALSHSPLHF. CDR3 bases: TGTGCCAGCAGTTGGGCGACAGCGCTGAGTCATTCACCCCTCCACTTT.

V and J are TRBV20-1 and TRBJ1-5; 11 bases match TRBD1. The trim removed 3 bases at V and 8 bases at J, leaving 3 bases unmatched. This CDR3 contains 13 residues. The germline CDR1 and CDR2 sequences are DFQATT and SNEGSKA (reference sequence). CDR3 region: CSARRTGGEPQHF. For the CDR3, the DNA is TGCAGTGCTAGGAGGACAGGGGGCGAGCCCCAGCATTTT.

The CDR3 nucleotides are TGTGCCATCGGCCGCGGGTCAGACAATTCACCCCTCCACTTT. Its protein product is CAIGRGSDNSPLHF. This chain links TRBV10-3 with TRBJ1-6; no reliable D call. Germline lookup yields CDR1 ENHRY and CDR2 SYGVKD. The CDR3 is made up of 14 amino acids. The V end was cut by 8 bases, the J end by 7 bases, with 15 bases between.

V and J are TRBV20-1 and TRBJ2-7, with D perhaps TRBD2 (6 bases). The germline CDR1 and CDR2 sequences are DFQATT and SNEGSKA (reference sequence). Trimming took off 3 bases at V and 7 bases at J, with 13 bases between the two ends. The CDR3 spans 12 residues. The CDR3 loop is CSASYPAGEQYF. CDR3 coding DNA: TGCAGTGCTAGTTACCCCGCGGGGGAGCAGTACTTC.

The CDR3 sequence is CSSFSPDMNTEAFF. As DNA, the CDR3 is TGCAGCTCCTTCAGCCCCGACATGAACACTGAAGCTTTCTTT. The chain uses TRBV29-1 and TRBJ1-1; no clear D gene. Per germline, CDR1 SQVTM and CDR2 ANQGSEA. CDR3 length: 14 residues. Trimming removed 8 bases from V and 0 bases from J, with 16 bases in between.

A remark on this clonotype: At one end the junction does not follow the germline gene, possibly because of a read error. V gene TRBV12-3 or TRBV12-4 combines with J gene TRBJ2-3; 11 nucleotides align to TRBD2. This CDR3 is built from 14 residues. For the CDR3, the DNA is TGTGCCAGCAGTTTTGGTTCTAGCGGGGGGCCCACGCTTTTT. It specifies CASSFGSSGGPTLF.

The chain uses TRBV12-3 or TRBV12-4 and TRBJ1-5; D perhaps matches TRBD1 (5 bases). V lost 7 bases and J lost 2, with 12 bases in between. The CDR3 contains 14 residues. The CDR3 coding sequence is TGTGCCAGCACCCTGAGGGGAGGCAATCAGCCCCAGCATTTT. This gives the protein CASTLRGGNQPQHF.

The count of this clonotype is one. The chain couples TRBV15 to TRBJ2-7, with D maybe TRBD2 (5 bases). CDR1 is LNHNV and CDR2 is YYDKDF in the germline V gene (reference sequence). Trimming cost V 0 bases and J 7 bases, with 19 bases left between them. There are 16 residues in the CDR3. CDR3: CATSRELLAATGEQYF. The CDR3 DNA is TGTGCCACCAGCAGAGAACTGCTGGCCGCTACGGGGGAGCAGTACTTC.

The V gene is TRBV20-1, the J gene TRBJ1-1; D unclear. This CDR3 has 14 amino acids. Germline V gives CDR1 DFQATT, CDR2 SNEGSKA (reference sequence). V lost 0 bases and J 1 base, leaving 9 bases between the germline ends. CDR3 amino acids: CSARDRFRNTEAFF. In nucleotides, the CDR3 is TGCAGTGCTAGAGATCGGTTCAGGAACACTGAAGCTTTCTTT.

This clonotype showed up just a few times. V usage is TRBV11-2 and J usage is TRBJ2-7, with 9 bases fitting TRBD1. V shed 4 bases and J 5 bases; nucleotides not matched to a gene: 12. This CDR3 is 16 amino acids long. Germline CDR1 reads SGHAT; CDR2 reads FQNNGV. CDR3 sequence: CASSYKTGGSSDEQYF. The CDR3 nucleotides read TGTGCCAGCAGCTACAAGACAGGGGGAAGTTCGGACGAGCAGTACTTC.

The chain has TRBV12-3 or TRBV12-4 and TRBJ2-1, with 8 bases lining up with TRBD2. The CDR3 is made up of 15 amino acids. Trimming removed 10 bases from V and 0 bases from J; junction bases left unmatched: 8. Here the CDR3 DNA reads TGTGCCACCCGGGGGGGACTCACCTCCTACAATGAGCAGTTCTTC. Translated, it gives CATRGGLTSYNEQFF.

The genes are TRBV7-2 and TRBJ2-5; 8 bases fit TRBD2. J was trimmed by 5 bases and V by 2 bases; bases with no gene match: 10. Germline V CDR1 and CDR2: SGHTA, FQGNSA. The CDR3 has 16 amino acids. CDR3 nucleotide sequence: TGTGCCAGCAGCTTAAGAGGACTAGCTTTGTCGGAGACCCAGTACTTC. This translates into CASSLRGLALSETQYF.

This clonotype was detected ten times or more. This sequence joins TRBV11-3 and TRBJ2-7, with TRBD1 matching over 8 bases. V lost 5 bases to trimming and J lost 3 bases; unmatched junction nucleotides: 3. CDR1 and CDR2 (germline): SGHNT, YENEEA. The CDR3 runs 13 residues. For the CDR3, the DNA is TGTGCCAGCAGCGTGGACAGGGACTACGAGCAGTACTTC. Protein product: CASSVDRDYEQYF.

This clonotype was observed a few times. Written as DNA, the CDR3 is TGCGCCAGCAGCTTGGAAATCTATAATTCACCCCTCCACTTT. It yields the protein CASSLEIYNSPLHF. The genes are TRBV5-1 and TRBJ1-6; no clear D gene. The CDR3 covers 14 residues. CDR1 is SGHRS, CDR2 YFSETQ, per germline. V shed 0 bases and J shed 3 bases, with 4 bases lying between them. Complete variable domain (other parts from reference TRBV5-1 and TRBJ1-6): KAGVTQTPRYLIKTRGQQVTLSCSPISGHRSVSWYQQTPGQGLQFLFEYFSETQRNKGNFPGRFSGRQFSNSRSEMNVSTLELGDSALYLCASSLEIYNSPLHFGNGTRLTVT.

This clonotype was recorded many times. The chain uses TRBV29-1 and TRBJ1-2; possibly TRBD1 for D (5 bases). The ends were cut back, 3 bases at V and 8 bases at J, with 22 bases in the middle. Germline V gives CDR1 SQVTM, CDR2 ANQGSEA. The CDR3 totals 15 residues. This CDR3 is CSVEASGGNRGGYTF. DNA of the CDR3: TGCAGCGTTGAGGCTTCGGGGGGAAATAGAGGAGGCTACACCTTC.

The gene calls are TRBV10-3 and TRBJ1-2, with no clear D. The CDR3 totals 13 residues. Trimming took 2 bases from V and 7 from J, leaving 11 bases between them. Germline CDR1 and CDR2: ENHRY and SYGVKD. The CDR3 protein is CAISEGGDGGYTF. Written as DNA, the CDR3 is TGTGCCATCAGTGAGGGTGGAGATGGTGGCTACACCTTC.

This clonotype was observed many times. The rearrangement uses TRBV20-1 and TRBJ2-5; D ambiguous. The CDR3 spans 11 residues. Per germline, CDR1 DFQATT and CDR2 SNEGSKA (reference sequence). The V and J ends lost 0 bases and 4 bases respectively, with 3 bases between them. The CDR3 DNA reads as TGCAGTGCTAGAGAACTAGAGACCCAGTACTTC. Translating gives CSARELETQYF.

This chain joins TRBV7-3 and TRBJ2-1, with D perhaps being TRBD1 or TRBD2 (5 bases each). The germline V gene encodes CDR1 SGHTA and CDR2 FQGTGA. The CDR3 sequence is 13 residues long. Between the trimmed V and J ends, which lost 4 bases and 12 bases, there was a span of 16 bases. The CDR3 sequence is CASSWVGQGAQFF. The CDR3 DNA reads TGTGCCAGCAGCTGGGTGGGTCAGGGAGCGCAGTTCTTC.

This clonotype appeared a few times. The chain is built from TRBV5-1 and TRBJ2-3; D is uncertain. V lost 2 bases, J lost 2 bases, and 9 bases lay in between. The germline V gene has CDR1 SGHRS and CDR2 YFSETQ. There are 14 residues in the CDR3. The CDR3 is CASSFYSVTDTQYF. Here the CDR3 DNA reads TGCGCCAGCAGCTTCTACAGCGTCACAGATACGCAGTATTTT. Using reference TRBV5-1 and TRBJ2-3 for the parts outside the CDR3, the full variable domain is KAGVTQTPRYLIKTRGQQVTLSCSPISGHRSVSWYQQTPGQGLQFLFEYFSETQRNKGNFPGRFSGRQFSNSRSEMNVSTLELGDSALYLCASSFYSVTDTQYFGPGTRLTVL.

This clonotype was found many times. This chain joins TRBV6-5 and TRBJ1-1; no definite D call. Per germline, CDR1 MNHEY and CDR2 SVGAGI. This CDR3 contains 13 residues. The V and J ends lost 2 bases and 4 bases respectively, with 8 bases between them. This chain's CDR3 is CASSYVRSTEAFF. CDR3 bases: TGTGCCAGCAGTTACGTACGGAGCACTGAAGCTTTCTTT.

The CDR3 is CASSYSKGLAGFVDEQFF. For the CDR3, the DNA is TGTGCCAGCAGTTACTCGAAAGGACTAGCGGGATTTGTAGATGAGCAGTTCTTC. This rearrangement joins TRBV6-5 to TRBJ2-1; the match to TRBD2 covers 12 bases. Germline CDR1 MNHEY, CDR2 SVGAGI. V shed 0 bases and J 8 bases; nucleotides not matched to a gene: 11. This CDR3 contains 18 residues.

This clonotype was seen at least ten times. The rearrangement uses TRBV20-1 and TRBJ2-7; 8 bases fit TRBD1. V dropped 3 bases and J dropped 5; count of bases not matched to a gene: 6. Germline V lookup: CDR1 DFQATT, CDR2 SNEGSKA (reference sequence). The CDR3 runs 13 residues. The CDR3 coding sequence is TGCAGTGCTAGCGACAGGGGAGCCCACGAGCAGTACTTC. Translating gives CSASDRGAHEQYF.

The chain recombines TRBV9 with TRBJ2-5, with unresolved D. The CDR3 length is 13 residues. V was pared by 3 bases and J by 4 bases, with 10 bases between. Germline assignment: CDR1 SGDLS and CDR2 YYNGEE. CDR3 loop: CASSATGPETQYF. The CDR3 DNA reads TGTGCCAGCAGCGCAACTGGGCCAGAGACCCAGTACTTC.